What follows is one T cell receptor beta chain and its context. The data originate from a study of blood T cell repertoires in COVID-19. Germline lookup yields CDR1 SGDLS and CDR2 YYNGEE. This CDR3 is built from 16 residues. The germline V and J ends were trimmed by 0 bases and 8 bases, with 18 bases remaining between them. Authors' processing steps: Quantification of nucleated cells was approximated via reference gene primer amplification. Some clones are missing from TCRdb's copy, which holds only in-frame ones; the method was immunoSEQ multiplex PCR. The V and J calls and clone size are taken from that table; D and trimming were inferred from the DNA. The sample holds about 250,000 clones, 80% to 90% seen once.

The sequencing sample was made of peripheral blood. The TCR was taken from an elderly man with acute or convalescent COVID-19. V gene TRBV9 combines with J gene TRBJ1-5; D might be TRBD1 (6 bases). The CDR3 sequence: CASSVGGGGFGEPQHF. In DNA form, the CDR3 reads TGTGCCAGCAGCGTAGGAGGGGGAGGGTTTGGTGAGCCCCAGCATTTT.